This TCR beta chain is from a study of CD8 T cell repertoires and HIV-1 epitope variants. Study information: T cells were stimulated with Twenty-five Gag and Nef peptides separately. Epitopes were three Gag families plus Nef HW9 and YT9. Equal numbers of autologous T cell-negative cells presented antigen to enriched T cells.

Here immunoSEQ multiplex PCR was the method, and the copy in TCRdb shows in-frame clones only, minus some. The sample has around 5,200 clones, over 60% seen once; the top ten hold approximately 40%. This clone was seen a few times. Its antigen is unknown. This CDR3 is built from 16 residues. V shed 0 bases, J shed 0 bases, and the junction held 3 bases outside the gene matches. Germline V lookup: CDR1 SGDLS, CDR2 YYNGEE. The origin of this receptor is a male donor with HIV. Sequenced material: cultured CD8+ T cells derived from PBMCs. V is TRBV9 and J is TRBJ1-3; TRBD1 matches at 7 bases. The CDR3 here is CASSVGQGISGNTIYF. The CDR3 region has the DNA TGTGCCAGCAGCGTAGGACAGGGAATCTCTGGAAACACCATATATTTT.